The 4 T cell receptor beta chains reported below all come from one sample, sequenced in a study of T cell repertoires in cytomegalovirus infection. MiXCR, applied by TCRdb to the reads, yields one record per CDR3 protein. The sample has around 300,000 distinct CDR3 sequences, roughly 25% seen once. For these receptors, no antigen is known. The material sequenced was cultured PBMCs, taken from culture after CMV antigen stimulation. These receptors all stem from a human donor in good health (CMV status not recorded). Some clones in this sample may be carry-over from other donors' samples.

This clonotype came up many times. The chain is built from TRBV7-2 and TRBJ2-3; perhaps TRBD2 as D (5 bases). The CDR3 contains 16 residues. V lost 3 bases and J 0 bases, leaving 13 bases between the germline ends. Germline V gives CDR1 SGHTA, CDR2 FQGNSA. The CDR3 loop is CASSFPAGISTDTQYF. In nucleotides, the CDR3 is TGTGCCAGCAGCTTCCCGGCGGGCATTAGCACAGATACGCAGTATTTT.

The V gene is TRBV11-3, the J gene TRBJ2-5; no reliable D call. Trimming shortened V by 3 bases and J by 5 bases, and 10 bases separated the two germline ends. CDR1 is SGHNT and CDR2 is YENEEA in the germline V gene. The CDR3 loop spans 13 amino acids. Here the CDR3 reads CASSFTVRETQYF. The CDR3 region has the DNA TGTGCCAGCAGCTTTACAGTTCGTGAGACCCAGTACTTC.

This clonotype was counted a few times. This sequence joins TRBV28 and TRBJ2-1, with TRBD2 matching 8 bases. CDR3 length: 17 amino acids. V shed 0 bases and J 5 bases; nucleotides not matched to a gene: 9. Per germline, CDR1 MDHEN and CDR2 SYDVKM. CDR3 region: CASSLWGSGRKDNEQFF. In nucleotides, the CDR3 is TGTGCCAGCAGTTTATGGGGAAGCGGGAGAAAGGACAATGAGCAGTTCTTC.

V is TRBV7-3 and J is TRBJ2-1; possible D gene TRBD2, 6 bases. Per the germline V gene, CDR1 is SGHTA and CDR2 is FQGTGA. The CDR3 is made up of 16 amino acids. V lost 5 bases and J 6 bases, leaving 20 bases between the germline ends. The CDR3 loop reads CASSAANGLPANEQFF. The CDR3, as DNA: TGTGCCAGCAGCGCAGCGAATGGACTACCAGCCAATGAGCAGTTCTTC.